Sequencing of this T cell receptor (beta chain) was carried out in a study of beta chain features in type 1 diabetes. At the level of the study: The patient and healthy donor groups were comparable for age, gender and cell yields.

Expressed TCRB transcripts were sequenced because the entire RNA isolate underwent reverse transcription. Produced via immunoSEQ multiplex PCR; TCRdb's table is partial and in-frame only. The table has 500,000 to 800,000 clones, approximately 13% seen once. Concerning this clone: The target antigen is unknown.

Markers CD45RO/CCR7/CD25/CD127/CD95/CD27 served to sort CD4+ naive, central memory, regulatory and stem cell-like memory cells. Study results and caveats: All four CD4+ subsets from Type 1 diabetes patients carried moderately but significantly shorter TCRB CDR3s. The study found that naive, central memory and Treg TCRB repertoires appeared more similar in patients than in healthy donors.

This CDR3 region has 14 residues. V shed 1 base and J shed 6 bases, with 10 bases lying between them. In germline, CDR1 is SGHTA, CDR2 FQGNSA. This receptor was taken from a young man with type 1 diabetes. The chain is built from TRBV7-2 and TRBJ2-1; D possibly corresponds to TRBD2 (6 bases). The sequenced sample consisted of naive CD4+ T cells from blood. CDR3 in DNA: TGTGCCAGCAGCTTAGGAGGGAGGTCCAATGAGCAGTTCTTC. Translating gives CASSLGGRSNEQFF.